This entry lists 7 T cell receptor beta chains sequenced from one sample in a study of T cells in Graves' hyperthyroidism and ophthalmopathy. Researchers amplified the TCR beta CDR3 regions from RNA transcripts. HTBI primers were used for first-round RT-PCR of the TCR CDR3. Via MiXCR, TCRdb re-called the multiplex PCR reads, giving one row per CDR3 protein. The table includes 500,000 to 750,000 distinct CDR3 sequences, roughly 46% detected once. Sequences were obtained from peripheral blood or thyroid tissue (not recorded which). The receptors come from a woman aged 18-30 years with Graves' hyperthyroidism.

The table lists this clonotype with a few counts. The chain carries TRBV27 and TRBJ2-6; 8 bases line up with TRBD1. V dropped 4 bases and J dropped 5; count of bases not matched to a gene: 16. Germline assignment: CDR1 MNHEY and CDR2 SMNVEV (reference sequence). The CDR3 sequence is 19 residues long. The CDR3 protein is CASSSNNGQGGLWANVLTF. CDR3 in DNA: TGTGCCAGCAGTTCAAACAACGGACAGGGAGGTCTATGGGCCAACGTCCTGACTTTC.

The rearrangement uses TRBV9 and TRBJ1-3; no clear D. Trimming left V 0 bases short and J 7 bases short, with 11 bases between. The germline V gene encodes CDR1 SGDLS and CDR2 YYNGEE. This CDR3 has 14 amino acids. The CDR3 region has the DNA TGTGCCAGCAGCGTAGCACTAGCGGGGAACACCATATATTTT. Its translation is CASSVALAGNTIYF. The complete variable domain, with remaining parts taken from reference TRBV9 and TRBJ1-3, reads DSGVTQTPKHLITATGQRVTLRCSPRSGDLSVYWYQQSLDQGLQFLIQYYNGEERAKGNILERFSAQQFPDLHSELNLSSLELGDSALYFCASSVALAGNTIYFGEGSWLTVV.

Worth noting for this clonotype: Since a much larger clone is just one base distant, this may be a read error. CDR3 nucleotides: TGTGCCAGCAGTTACCGGCCGCCCCCAGAGGCCCAGTACTTC. Residues: CASSYRPPPEAQYF. The chain joins TRBV10-3 to TRBJ2-5; no firm D call. CDR1 and CDR2 from the germline V gene are ENHRY and SYGVKD. CDR3 length: 14 residues.

This clonotype was counted only a few times. V gene TRBV29-1 combines with J gene TRBJ2-5; 7 bases align to TRBD1. Trimming at V came to 8 bases and at J to 5 bases, leaving 14 bases not matched to a gene. Germline values: CDR1 SQVTM, CDR2 ANQGSEA. The CDR3 is made up of 14 amino acids. The CDR3 sequence is CSILTGYTGETQYF. CDR3 nucleotide sequence: TGCAGCATCCTGACAGGGTATACGGGCGAGACCCAGTACTTC.

As concerns this clonotype: One end of the junction fails to match germline, which may point to a read error. The V and J genes are TRBV2 and TRBJ2-6; 8 bases match TRBD1. The CDR3 extends over 14 amino acids. Per germline, CDR1 SNHLY and CDR2 FYNNEI. The CDR3 reads CASSTDRAANALTF. The DNA for the CDR3 is TGTGCCAGCAGTACGGACAGGGCCGCCAACGCCCTGACTTTC.

There are a few counts of this clonotype. The genes are TRBV13 and TRBJ2-2; 11 nucleotides agree with TRBD1. V trimming: 5 bases; J trimming: 5 bases; junction bases outside the gene matches: 7. This CDR3 is 16 amino acids long. The germline V gene encodes CDR1 PRHDT and CDR2 FYEKMQ (reference sequence). The CDR3, as DNA: TGTGCCAGCAGCCCTGGACAGGGGGCTATTACCGGGGAGCTGTTTTTT. Residues: CASSPGQGAITGELFF.

This clonotype was detected ten times or more. This rearrangement joins TRBV7-3 to TRBJ2-2; possibly TRBD2 for D (6 bases). Trimming stripped 4 bases from V and 7 bases from J, with 13 bases between. The germline CDR1 and CDR2 sequences are SGHTA and FQGTGA. The CDR3 covers 14 residues. CDR3 nucleotide sequence: TGTGCCAGCAGCTCGGGACTGCTGGGCGGGGAGCTGTTTTTT. Its translation: CASSSGLLGGELFF.